This passage covers 28 T cell receptor beta chains from one sample sequenced in a study of blood T cell repertoires in COVID-19. This table comes from immunoSEQ multiplex PCR, and its TCRdb copy is limited to in-frame clones, with some not included. The sample contains about 220,000 clones, approximately 90% of which appear only once. Sequencing was carried out using PBMCs or T cells enriched from blood (not recorded which). These receptors came from a woman aged 25 to 39 who had recovered from COVID-19.

V is TRBV3-1 (or the pseudogene TRBV3-2) and J is TRBJ2-3, with 12 nucleotides matching TRBD1. Trimming at V came to 1 base and at J to 4 bases, leaving 6 bases not matched to a gene. There are 17 residues in the CDR3. Looked up from germline, CDR1 is LGHDT and CDR2 is YNNKEL (reference sequence). DNA of the CDR3: TGTGCCAGCAGCCAAGTCGGGACAGGGGGCGAGGCAGATACGCAGTATTTT. It specifies CASSQVGTGGEADTQYF.

This chain uses TRBV4-1 with TRBJ1-3; the match to TRBD1 covers 11 bases. The J segment lost 4 bases and the V segment lost 4 bases, leaving 12 bases of the junction unmatched. CDR1 is MGHRA, CDR2 YSYEKL, per germline. The CDR3 runs to 18 residues. The CDR3 reads CASSRLQPGQGEGNTIYF. The DNA of the CDR3 is TGCGCCAGCAGCCGCCTTCAGCCGGGACAGGGGGAAGGAAACACCATATATTTT.

The chain joins TRBV4-1 to TRBJ1-2, with D possibly TRBD1 on 5 matching bases. The germline CDR1 and CDR2 sequences are MGHRA and YSYEKL. The germline V and J ends were trimmed by 3 bases and 0 bases, with 8 bases remaining between them. This CDR3 spans 14 amino acids. The CDR3 DNA is TGCGCCAGCAGCCAGCGACAGACTAACTATGGCTACACCTTC. This encodes CASSQRQTNYGYTF.

The chain uses TRBV19 and TRBJ2-1; 9 nucleotides match TRBD2. Germline V gene lookup returns CDR1 LNHDA and CDR2 SQIVND (reference sequence). Germline trimming cut 6 bases from V and 4 bases from J; bases unmatched to any gene: 7. The CDR3 contains 15 residues. CDR3 nucleotide sequence: TGTGCCAGTAGGCAACTAGCGGGTATTTACAATGAGCAGTTCTTC. Translation gives CASRQLAGIYNEQFF.

J is TRBJ2-3 and V is TRBV9; maybe TRBD1 (6 bases). This CDR3 has 15 amino acids. V dropped 0 bases and J dropped 4 bases, with 12 bases sitting between them. The V gene's germline CDR1 is SGDLS and CDR2 YYNGEE. This CDR3 reads CASSVGVQGSDTQYF. DNA for the CDR3: TGTGCCAGCAGCGTAGGGGTCCAGGGGTCAGATACGCAGTATTTT.

This chain joins TRBV19 and TRBJ1-5; D is undetermined. V lost 3 bases, J lost 5 bases, and 17 bases lay in between. The CDR3 extends over 16 amino acids. The V gene's germline CDR1 is LNHDA and CDR2 SQIVND (reference sequence). As DNA, the CDR3 is TGTGCCAGTAGTATCGGTAACGTCGCGGGCTATCAGCCCCAGCATTTT. Translation: CASSIGNVAGYQPQHF.

The V call is TRBV9, the J call TRBJ2-5; 12 bases align to TRBD2. Looked up from germline, CDR1 is SGDLS and CDR2 is YYNGEE. The J segment lost 5 bases and the V segment lost 0 bases, leaving 8 bases of the junction unmatched. The CDR3 length is 17 residues. This CDR3 is CASSVGSLAGGRETQYF. CDR3 nucleotides: TGTGCCAGCAGCGTAGGGAGTCTAGCGGGGGGGCGTGAGACCCAGTACTTC.

The chain uses TRBV18 and TRBJ2-7; TRBD1 aligns across 8 bases. Germline trimming cut 0 bases from V and 5 bases from J; bases unmatched to any gene: 3. The CDR3 is made up of 14 amino acids. CDR1 is KGHSH and CDR2 is LQKENI in the germline V gene. CDR3: CASSPPDRENEQYF. The CDR3 DNA sequence: TGTGCCAGCTCACCACCGGACAGGGAAAACGAGCAGTACTTC.

This sequence joins TRBV19 and TRBJ2-1; tentative D call: TRBD2 (7 bases). The germline gives CDR1 LNHDA, CDR2 SQIVND (reference sequence). Trimming left V 3 bases short and J 3 bases short, with 12 bases between. The CDR3 covers 15 residues. CDR3 sequence reads: CASSMGGHGYNEQFF. CDR3 DNA: TGTGCCAGTAGTATGGGGGGGCATGGCTACAATGAGCAGTTCTTC.

This clone appeared a few times. V is TRBV6-2 or TRBV6-3 and J is TRBJ1-2; weak D call: TRBD1 (5 bases). Germline V gene lookup returns CDR1 MNHEY and CDR2 SVGEGT. The CDR3 runs to 13 residues. Trimming stripped 0 bases from V and 7 bases from J, with 9 bases between. The CDR3 reads CASSYSQGSGYTF. The CDR3 DNA reads TGTGCCAGCAGTTACTCGCAGGGTTCTGGCTACACCTTC.

This clone appeared a few times. This sequence joins TRBV7-9 and TRBJ2-3, with D tentatively TRBD1 (7 bases). The CDR3 runs to 13 residues. The V end was cut by 4 bases, the J end by 9 bases, with 14 bases between. CDR1 is SEHNR, CDR2 FQNEAQ, per germline (reference sequence). The CDR3 DNA sequence: TGTGCCAGCAGCTCTAGCCAGGGGGGAACGCAGTATTTT. Translation gives CASSSSQGGTQYF. The full variable domain, completed using reference TRBV7-9 and TRBJ2-3, is DTGVSQNPRHKITKRGQNVTFRCDPISEHNRLYWYRQTLGQGPEFLTYFQNEAQLEKSRLLSDRFSAERPKGSFSTLEIQRTEQGDSAMYLCASSSSQGGTQYFGPGTRLTVL.

This chain links TRBV6-5 with TRBJ2-7; D might be TRBD2 (6 bases). V lost 4 bases and J 3 bases, leaving 10 bases between the germline ends. The germline V gene has CDR1 MNHEY and CDR2 SVGAGI. CDR3 length equals 13 residues. Written as DNA, the CDR3 is TGTGCCAGCAGTTCCGGACTATACTACGAGCAGTACTTC. It is translated as CASSSGLYYEQYF.

The rearrangement joins TRBV28 to TRBJ2-5; D not certain. Trimming shortened V by 3 bases and J by 8 bases, and 13 bases separated the two germline ends. Germline CDR1 and CDR2: MDHEN and SYDVKM. The CDR3 runs to 13 residues. The CDR3 reads CASSFGGRLTQYF. The CDR3, as DNA: TGTGCCAGCAGTTTCGGCGGTCGGTTAACCCAGTACTTC.

The CDR3 loop is CASSTTADRGYEQYF. Here the CDR3 DNA reads TGTGCCAGCAGTACTACCGCGGACAGGGGCTACGAGCAGTACTTC. The V call is TRBV6-4, the J call TRBJ2-7; 9 nucleotides match TRBD1. Germline V gene lookup returns CDR1 MRHNA and CDR2 SNTAGT. The CDR3 consists of 15 residues. V trimming: 5 bases; J trimming: 3 bases; junction bases outside the gene matches: 8.

The V gene is TRBV18, the J gene TRBJ1-5; 10 nucleotides match TRBD1. CDR3 length: 16 amino acids. Germline V CDR1 and CDR2: KGHSH, LQKENI. V shed 3 bases, J shed 2 bases, and the junction held 4 bases outside the gene matches. The CDR3 region is CASSPGQGDRNQPQHF. Here the CDR3 DNA reads TGTGCCAGCTCACCCGGACAGGGGGACCGCAATCAGCCCCAGCATTTT.

J is TRBJ2-7 and V is TRBV10-3; 7 bases map to TRBD1. The junction had 5 bases not matched to a gene; V was cut back by 4 bases and J by 2 bases. Germline CDR1 reads ENHRY; CDR2 reads SYGVKD. The CDR3 spans 14 residues. CDR3 protein: CAISGPGQAYEQYF. The CDR3 coding sequence is TGTGCCATCAGTGGCCCAGGACAGGCCTACGAGCAGTACTTC.

This chain joins TRBV3-1 (or the pseudogene TRBV3-2) and TRBJ2-5; no definite D call. The CDR3 sequence is 12 residues long. Trimming cost V 2 bases and J 5 bases, with 6 bases left between them. Germline CDR1 reads LGHDT; CDR2 reads YNNKEL (reference sequence). The CDR3: CASSQNEETQYF. CDR3 DNA sequence: TGTGCCAGCAGCCAAAATGAGGAGACCCAGTACTTC.

The V call is TRBV9, the J call TRBJ1-6; 7 bases line up with TRBD1. V lost 3 bases and J lost 0; bases outside the gene matches: 6. The CDR3 is 17 residues long. CDR1 is SGDLS and CDR2 is YYNGEE in the germline V gene. CDR3 amino acids: CASSDSRGSSYNSPLHF. CDR3 DNA: TGTGCCAGCAGCGATAGCAGGGGGAGCTCCTATAATTCACCCCTCCACTTT.

This chain links TRBV29-1 with TRBJ1-6; D gene ambiguous. Germline V gene data show CDR1 as SQVTM and CDR2 as ANQGSEA. There are 13 residues in the CDR3. Between the trimmed V and J ends, which lost 4 bases and 7 bases, there was a span of 11 bases. The CDR3 region has the DNA TGCAGCGTTGCCTTGGACTACAATTCACCCCTCCACTTT. Protein: CSVALDYNSPLHF.

The CDR3 spells CASSPTGGATAFF. DNA of the CDR3: TGTGCCAGCTCACCCACCGGGGGGGCAACGGCTTTCTTT. V usage is TRBV18 and J usage is TRBJ1-1; TRBD1 is a possible D gene (6 bases). Trimming took off 3 bases at V and 11 bases at J, with 16 bases between the two ends. This CDR3 has 13 residues. Looked up from germline, CDR1 is KGHSH and CDR2 is LQKENI. Full variable domain (remainder filled in from reference TRBV18 and TRBJ1-1): NAGVMQNPRHLVRRRGQEARLRCSPMKGHSHVYWYRQLPEEGLKFMVYLQKENIIDESGMPKERFSAEFPKEGPSILRIQQVVRGDSAAYFCASSPTGGATAFFGQGTRLTVV.

This rearrangement joins TRBV7-9 to TRBJ1-6, with 7 bases matching TRBD1. Trimming took 5 bases from V and 10 from J; bases not matched to a gene: 5. This CDR3 is 13 amino acids long. Germline V gene data show CDR1 as SEHNR and CDR2 as FQNEAQ (reference sequence). The CDR3 region is CASSPRTGSPLHF. The CDR3 nucleotides are TGTGCCAGCAGCCCCCGGACAGGATCACCCCTCCACTTT.

The gene calls are TRBV7-3 and TRBJ2-3; 11 bases fit TRBD2. V gave up 5 bases and J gave up 2 bases; unmatched junction bases: 6. In germline, CDR1 is SGHTA, CDR2 FQGTGA. CDR3 length equals 16 residues. The CDR3 loop is CASSPGLAGSTDTQYF. For the CDR3, the DNA is TGTGCCAGCAGCCCCGGACTAGCGGGCTCCACAGATACGCAGTATTTT.

The rearrangement uses TRBV7-2 and TRBJ2-1, with D tentatively TRBD2 (5 bases). Trimming shortened V by 5 bases and J by 6 bases, and 17 bases separated the two germline ends. Germline loops: CDR1 SGHTA, CDR2 FQGNSA. The CDR3 totals 15 residues. The CDR3 loop reads CASSESPGRPNEQFF. CDR3 nucleotides: TGTGCCAGCAGCGAATCCCCGGGGAGACCCAATGAGCAGTTCTTC.

This clone occurred once. The chain is built from TRBV7-7 and TRBJ2-5; possibly TRBD2 for D (6 bases). Between the trimmed V and J ends, which lost 1 base and 5 bases, there was a span of 23 bases. Germline V gene data show CDR1 as SSHAT and CDR2 as FNYEAQ (reference sequence). The CDR3 runs 18 residues. DNA for the CDR3: TGTGCCAGCAGCTTAGGGTCAGGCGGGAACACCAAAGGGGAGACCCAGTACTTC. Its protein product is CASSLGSGGNTKGETQYF.

V is TRBV19 and J is TRBJ1-1, with a tentative D call TRBD1 (6 bases). The CDR3 length is 15 residues. Trimming pared 8 bases from V and 4 bases from J, leaving 20 bases between. CDR1 LNHDA and CDR2 SQIVND come from the germline V gene (reference sequence). Here the CDR3 reads CASRLSGVSGTEAFF. For the CDR3, the DNA is TGTGCCAGTCGACTGTCAGGGGTAAGTGGCACTGAAGCTTTCTTT.

The rearrangement links TRBV15 to TRBJ2-2, with D perhaps TRBD1 (6 bases). With 0 bases removed from V and 1 base from J, the gap between germline ends came to 9 bases. This CDR3 has 16 residues. CDR1 and CDR2 from the germline V gene are LNHNV and YYDKDF (reference sequence). DNA for the CDR3: TGTGCCACCAGCAGAGAAGGGGGACAGAACACCGGGGAGCTGTTTTTT. As protein: CATSREGGQNTGELFF.

The V call is TRBV6-5, the J call TRBJ1-5; 11 nucleotides match TRBD1. CDR1 and CDR2 (germline): MNHEY, SVGAGI. The CDR3 sequence is 15 residues long. The V and J ends lost 0 bases and 7 bases, in that order; junction bases with no gene match: 2. The CDR3 nucleotides read TGTGCCAGCAGTTACTCGCGGGACAGGGGGCAGCCCCAGCATTTT. Translating it yields CASSYSRDRGQPQHF.

This sequence joins TRBV7-9 and TRBJ1-1; D not resolved. V was trimmed by 2 bases and J by 1 base, leaving 14 bases between them. The CDR3 contains 16 residues. Germline-derived CDR1 and CDR2 are SEHNR and FQNEAQ (reference sequence). The CDR3 loop reads CASSLSVFSSNTEAFF. As DNA, the CDR3 is TGTGCCAGCAGCTTATCTGTGTTCTCTTCGAACACTGAAGCTTTCTTT.